The clone carrying this TCR beta chain showed up just a few times. Per the germline V gene, CDR1 is LGHNA and CDR2 is YNFKEQ. V dropped 3 bases and J dropped 7; count of bases not matched to a gene: 21. The CDR3 loop spans 18 amino acids. The data belong to a study of T cells in Graves' hyperthyroidism and ophthalmopathy. Amplification of TCR beta CDR3 regions used RNA as the template. The TCR CDR3 was amplified in a first-round RT-PCR using the HTBI primer set. From the multiplex PCR reads, TCRdb called clonotypes with MiXCR, one entry per CDR3 protein. The sample carries around 600,000 distinct CDR3 sequences, around 13% recorded once.

The receptor's source is a woman in her 50s with Graves' ophthalmopathy. The chain employs TRBV4-2 and TRBJ2-7; 7 nucleotides agree with TRBD1. The specimen was blood. In DNA, the CDR3 is TGTGCCAGCAGCCACAGACCTCCGGGACAGATAATCCTACGGGAGCAGTACTTC. Its protein is CASSHRPPGQIILREQYF.